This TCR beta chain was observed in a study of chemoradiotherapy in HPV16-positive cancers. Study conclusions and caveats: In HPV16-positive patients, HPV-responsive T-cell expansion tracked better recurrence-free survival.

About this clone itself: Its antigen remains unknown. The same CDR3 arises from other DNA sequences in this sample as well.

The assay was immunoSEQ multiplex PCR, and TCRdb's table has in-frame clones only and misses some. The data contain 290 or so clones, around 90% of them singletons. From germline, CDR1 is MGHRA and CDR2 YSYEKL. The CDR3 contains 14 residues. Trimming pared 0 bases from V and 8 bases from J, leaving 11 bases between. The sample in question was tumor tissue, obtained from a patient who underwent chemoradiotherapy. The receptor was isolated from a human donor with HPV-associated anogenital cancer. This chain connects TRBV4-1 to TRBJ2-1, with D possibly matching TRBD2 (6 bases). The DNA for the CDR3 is TGCGCCAGCAGCCAAGACGGGGGTAGGGATGAGCAGTTCTTC. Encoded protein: CASSQDGGRDEQFF.